This TCR beta chain emerged from a study of blood T cells in healthy people across ages. Study-wide points: Both higher diversity and more naive CD4+ cells marked long-lived donors when set against aged donors.

The authors ran a second PCR of about 7 to 11 cycles using a sample-barcoded 5' primer and a J-beta primer mix. Sequencing recovered at least 3 million CDR3-containing paired-end reads from each sample. TCRdb re-called the 5' RACE reads with MiXCR, one entry per CDR3 protein. Counted here are about 1.8 million distinct CDR3 sequences, approximately 50% occurring once; the ten biggest clones make up around 2.1%. This clonotype was detected only a few times. As yet, its antigen is unknown. The material sequenced was blood. This clonotype was sampled from a middle-aged woman in good health.

The CDR3: CASSLQSNEKLFF. In DNA form, the CDR3 reads TGTGCCAGCAGCTTACAGTCTAATGAAAAACTGTTTTTT. The gene calls are TRBV7-9 and TRBJ1-4; no clear D gene. The germline gives CDR1 SEHNR, CDR2 FQNEAQ (reference sequence). V lost 2 bases to trimming and J lost 3 bases, with 4 bases between them. There are 13 residues in the CDR3.